The clone carrying this T cell receptor (beta chain) was found many times. V was cut by 6 bases and J by 3 bases, with 9 bases left in between. Germline loops: CDR1 MNHEY, CDR2 SVGAGI. The CDR3 extends over 12 amino acids. These data originate in a study of T cells of healthy individuals. TCRdb processed the 5' RACE reads anew with MiXCR; each CDR3 protein has one entry. The data hold under 70,000 distinct CDR3 sequences, with roughly 15% observed a single time. V gene TRBV6-5 combines with J gene TRBJ2-7; no clear D. This TCR came from a human donor in good health. CDR3 residues: CASRTPHYEQYF. The CDR3 DNA is TGTGCCAGCAGAACTCCCCACTACGAGCAGTACTTC.